This TCR beta chain is drawn from a study of blood T cell repertoires in COVID-19. For the study at large: The United States, Italy and Spain provided the acute and convalescent COVID-19 samples. Sample material is recorded as cDNA or gDNA derived from T cells, B-cell-depleted T cells, or PBMCs.

Seattle researchers signed up patients amid active infection and tracked them longitudinally. The CDR3 is 13 amino acids. Germline loops: CDR1 LNHDA, CDR2 SQIVND (reference sequence). Losses at the gene ends were 3 bases for V and 5 bases for J; bases not matched to a gene: 4. Authors' processing steps: Amplification with reference gene primers provided the estimates of nucleated cell counts. Method: immunoSEQ multiplex PCR; TCRdb's copy keeps in-frame clones and lacks some. That table is the source of V, J and clone size, and D and trimming were worked out from the DNA. The table lists about 200,000 clones, roughly 83% of them singletons.

The sequencing input was peripheral blood. The sequence derives from a woman between 40 and 50 years old with COVID-19, enrolled during active disease. This chain uses TRBV19 with TRBJ2-7, with TRBD1 matching over 7 bases. The CDR3 here is CASSMDDRDEQYF. DNA for the CDR3: TGTGCCAGTAGTATGGACGACAGGGACGAGCAGTACTTC.